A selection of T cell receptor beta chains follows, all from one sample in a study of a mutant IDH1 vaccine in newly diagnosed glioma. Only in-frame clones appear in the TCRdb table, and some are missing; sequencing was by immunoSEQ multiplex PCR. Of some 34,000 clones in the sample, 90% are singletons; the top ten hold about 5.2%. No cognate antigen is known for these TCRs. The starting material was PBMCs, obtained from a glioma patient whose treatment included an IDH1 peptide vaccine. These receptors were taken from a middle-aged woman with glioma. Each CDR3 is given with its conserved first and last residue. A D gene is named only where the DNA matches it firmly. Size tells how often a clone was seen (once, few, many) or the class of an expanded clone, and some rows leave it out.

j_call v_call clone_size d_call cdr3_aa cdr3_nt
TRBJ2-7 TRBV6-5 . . CASSPTGTGDYEQYF TGTGCCAGCAGCCCTACAGGGACGGGGGACTACGAGCAGTACTTC
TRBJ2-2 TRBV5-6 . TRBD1 CASSFDRATGELFF TGTGCCAGCAGCTTTGACAGGGCCACCGGGGAGCTGTTTTTT
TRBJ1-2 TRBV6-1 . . CASSSTGEGNYGYTF TGTGCCAGCAGTTCGACAGGCGAAGGGAACTATGGCTACACCTTC
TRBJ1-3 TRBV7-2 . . CASSEWDSRNTIYF TGTGCCAGCAGCGAATGGGACTCTCGAAACACCATATATTTT
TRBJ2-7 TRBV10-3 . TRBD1 CAISPGTGRSYEQYF TGTGCCATCAGTCCCGGGACAGGCCGCTCCTACGAGCAGTACTTC
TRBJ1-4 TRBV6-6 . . CASSYQGQNEKLFF TGTGCCAGCAGTTACCAAGGGCAGAATGAAAAACTGTTTTTT
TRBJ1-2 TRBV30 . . CAWSGGGGYGYTF TGTGCCTGGAGTGGCGGGGGAGGCTATGGCTACACCTTC
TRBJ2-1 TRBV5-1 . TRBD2 CASSSRGSGGLSSYNEQFF TGCGCCAGCAGCTCCCGTGGTAGCGGGGGCCTCAGCTCCTACAATGAGCAGTTCTTC
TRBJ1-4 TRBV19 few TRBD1 CASSIGTGPEKLFF TGTGCCAGTAGTATTGGGACAGGGCCTGAAAAACTGTTTTTT
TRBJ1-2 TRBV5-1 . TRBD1 CASSSTGGNNYGYTF TGCGCCAGCAGCTCGACAGGGGGGAATAACTATGGCTACACCTTC
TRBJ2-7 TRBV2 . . CASSAGTDAYEQYF TGTGCCAGCAGTGCTGGGACTGACGCCTACGAGCAGTACTTC
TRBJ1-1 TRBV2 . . CASSLGNTEAFF TGTGCCAGCAGCCTAGGGAACACTGAAGCTTTCTTT
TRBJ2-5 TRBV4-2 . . CASSQDWGQGGSETQYF TGTGCCAGCAGCCAAGATTGGGGTCAGGGGGGCTCGGAGACCCAGTACTTC
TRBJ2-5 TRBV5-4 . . CASSPMGEETQYF TGTGCCAGCAGCCCGATGGGGGAAGAGACCCAGTACTTC
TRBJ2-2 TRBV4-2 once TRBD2 CASSQDGTSGGPTGELFF TGTGCCAGCAGCCAAGATGGGACTAGCGGGGGACCCACCGGGGAGCTGTTTTTT
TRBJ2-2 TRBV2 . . CASEVEASARTGELFF TGTGCCAGCGAAGTTGAGGCTAGCGCGAGGACCGGGGAGCTGTTTTTT
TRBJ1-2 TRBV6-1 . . CASSEWGRGPYGYTF TGTGCCAGCAGTGAATGGGGTAGGGGTCCCTATGGCTACACCTTC
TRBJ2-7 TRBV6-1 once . CASSESPSGRGDYEQYF TGTGCCAGCAGTGAATCTCCGTCGGGCAGGGGGGACTACGAGCAGTACTTC
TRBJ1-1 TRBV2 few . CASLGSGLMNTEAFF TGTGCCAGCCTAGGGTCCGGGCTTATGAACACTGAAGCTTTCTTT
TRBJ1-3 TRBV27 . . CASSLSGYGNTIYF TGTGCCAGCAGTTTATCAGGGTATGGAAACACCATATATTTT
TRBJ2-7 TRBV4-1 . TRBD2 CASSQAIAGGIYEQYF TGCGCCAGCAGCCAAGCCATAGCGGGGGGTATCTACGAGCAGTACTTC
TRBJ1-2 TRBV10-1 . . CASSESKSYGYTF TGCGCCAGCAGTGAGTCGAAATCCTATGGCTACACCTTC
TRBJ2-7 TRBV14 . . CASSLGTALYEQYF TGTGCCAGCAGCCTCGGGACTGCACTCTACGAGCAGTACTTC
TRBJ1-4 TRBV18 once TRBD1 CASSTGAIEKLFF TGTGCCAGCTCTACAGGGGCGATCGAAAAACTGTTTTTT
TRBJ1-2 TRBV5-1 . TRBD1 CASSYWNRQGEGETF TGCGCCAGCAGCTATTGGAACCGACAGGGGGAGGGCGAAACCTTC
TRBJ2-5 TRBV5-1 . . CASSYTGVAETQYF TGCGCCAGCAGCTATACAGGTGTAGCGGAGACCCAGTACTTC
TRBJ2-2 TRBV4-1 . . CASSQVGSSGELFF TGCGCCAGCAGCCAAGTAGGTTCGTCCGGGGAGCTGTTTTTT
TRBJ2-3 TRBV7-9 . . CASSSPEGSGVNTQYF TGTGCCAGCAGCTCCCCGGAGGGCTCCGGGGTTAATACGCAGTATTTT